This T cell receptor beta chain was captured by sequencing in a study of blood T cell repertoires in COVID-19. Study in general: The origin of the acute and convalescent COVID-19 samples was the United States, Italy and Spain. The analysed material was cDNA or gDNA that came from T cells, B-cell-depleted T cells, or PBMCs.

Assay used: immunoSEQ multiplex PCR; TCRdb lists only in-frame clones, some missing. This table holds around 270,000 clones, approximately 85% found once. This clone appeared a single time. During active infection, Seattle patients enrolled and were then monitored through disease. The sample comprised peripheral blood. This TCR came from a human donor with COVID-19, enrolled during active disease. The donor label of this sample is uncertain.

The CDR3 here is CASSLQGAGELFF. DNA for the CDR3: TGCGCCAGCAGCTTACAGGGAGCCGGGGAGCTGTTTTTT. The chain carries TRBV5-1 and TRBJ2-2; D possibly corresponds to TRBD1 (6 bases). CDR1 and CDR2 (germline): SGHRS, YFSETQ. Trimming cost V 2 bases and J 6 bases, with 8 bases left between them. This CDR3 is 13 amino acids long.